A selection of T cell receptor beta chains follows, all from one sample in a study of cytomegalovirus exposure and HLA in healthy donors. TCRdb keeps only in-frame clones here, not all; method: immunoSEQ multiplex PCR. The sample holds roughly 250,000 clones, about 80% seen once. The source material was PBMCs. The origin of the receptors is a girl aged 2-10 years in good health and CMV-seronegative. Both conserved end residues are part of each CDR3. A D gene is named only where the DNA matches it firmly. Not every row has a clone size; where given, it reads once, few, many or a size class.

d_gene	abundance	j_gene	v_gene	CDR3nt	CDR3aa
TRBD1	-	TRBJ1-2	TRBV6-5	TGTGCCAGCAGACCCCGAGGGACAGAGGGCTACACCTTC	CASRPRGTEGYTF
-	-	TRBJ2-6	TRBV6-4	TGTGCCAGCAGTGACTCGGCCGGAGGTGGGGCCAACGTCCTGACTTTC	CASSDSAGGGANVLTF
TRBD2	-	TRBJ2-1	TRBV5-1	TGCGCCAGCAGCTCCTACAGCGGGAGGTCCTACAATGAGCAGTTCTTC	CASSSYSGRSYNEQFF
-	-	TRBJ1-4	TRBV5-1	TGCGCCAGCAGCCTCGACGGGGTGAATGAAAAACTGTTTTTT	CASSLDGVNEKLFF
-	-	TRBJ1-2	TRBV1	TGCACCAGCAGCCGCGGGACCCAAGTTAACTATGGCTACACCTTC	CTSSRGTQVNYGYTF
-	-	TRBJ2-7	TRBV5-6	TGTGCCAGCAGCTCCATCGGACTCCTCGGGGCCTACGAGCAGTACTTC	CASSSIGLLGAYEQYF
TRBD1	-	TRBJ1-2	TRBV30	TGTGCCTGGAGTGGGGGACAGTTTATAGGCTACACCTTC	CAWSGGQFIGYTF
TRBD1	-	TRBJ1-2	TRBV29-1	TGCAGCGTTGAACCCCGACAGGGGCTGGGTGGCTACACCTTC	CSVEPRQGLGGYTF
-	-	TRBJ1-4	TRBV6-5	TGTGCCAGCAGAAAGGCAGGGACAACTAATGAAAAACTGTTTTTT	CASRKAGTTNEKLFF
-	once	TRBJ2-3	TRBV27	TGTGCCAGCAGTTTGCAAGACTTAGATACGCAGTATTTT	CASSLQDLDTQYF
TRBD2	-	TRBJ2-1	TRBV10-2	TGCGCCAGCCTTTTGGCGGGAGCGCTATACAATGAGCAGTTCTTC	CASLLAGALYNEQFF
TRBD2	-	TRBJ2-7	TRBV2	TGTGCCAGCAGTCGCGAGCGGGAGAACGAGCAGTACTTC	CASSRERENEQYF
TRBD1	few	TRBJ1-2	TRBV5-1	TGCGCCAGCAGCTTGGGCAGGGGGCTCGGTGGCTATGGCTACACCTTC	CASSLGRGLGGYGYTF
-	-	TRBJ2-1	TRBV7-9	TGTGCCAGCAGCTTAGATCAGGGTCCGTTCAATGAGCAGTTCTTC	CASSLDQGPFNEQFF
TRBD1	-	TRBJ2-7	TRBV27	TGTGCCAGCAGTCCGGCAGGGGGCGCCGGCTACGAGCAGTACTTC	CASSPAGGAGYEQYF
-	once	TRBJ2-3	TRBV5-4	TGTGCCAGCGAACAAGCAGATACGCAGTATTTT	CASEQADTQYF
TRBD2	few	TRBJ2-3	TRBV27	TGTGCCAGCAGTTTATCGAGCGGGAGGGCCGCAGATACGCAGTATTTT	CASSLSSGRAADTQYF
TRBD1	-	TRBJ2-1	TRBV7-3	TGTGCCAGCAGCCCTCAGACAGGGGGCTCCCCCAATGAGCAGTTCTTC	CASSPQTGGSPNEQFF
-	-	TRBJ1-2	TRBV30	TGTGCCTGGAGTCTCCGGGACTTTGCGCCGCCCACCTTC	CAWSLRDFAPPTF
-	-	TRBJ1-5	TRBV6-1	TGTGCCAGCAGACAACAACAGCCCCAGCATTTT	CASRQQQPQHF
TRBD2	-	TRBJ2-5	TRBV18	TGTGCCAGCTCACCACCGGGACTAGCGGGAGAGCTCCGAGAGACCCAGTACTTC	CASSPPGLAGELRETQYF
TRBD1	few	TRBJ1-2	TRBV9	TGTGCCAGCAGCGTAACAGGGGGCGCGGAAGGCTACACCTTC	CASSVTGGAEGYTF
-	-	TRBJ1-2	TRBV5-1	TGCGCCAGCAGACCTGCCGGGATGCCAAACTATGGCTACACCTTC	CASRPAGMPNYGYTF
TRBD1	few	TRBJ1-1	TRBV13	TGTGCCAGCAGCTACCCGACAGGGGGCAAGGAAGCTTTCTTT	CASSYPTGGKEAFF
-	-	TRBJ1-1	TRBV11-2	TGTGCCAGCAGTAACATGATGAACACTGAAGCTTTCTTT	CASSNMMNTEAFF
-	-	TRBJ1-5	TRBV9	TGTGCCAGCAGCGTAGGGGACATACACAGCTTGATGATCCTTTTT	CASSVGDIHSLMILF
-	-	TRBJ1-5	TRBV5-6	TGTGCCAGCAGCTTGGGGGGGGATCAGCCCCAGCATTTT	CASSLGGDQPQHF
TRBD2	once	TRBJ2-1	TRBV30	TGTGCCTGGAGTGGAGGGACTACCATACACTACAATGAGCAGTTCTTC	CAWSGGTTIHYNEQFF
TRBD1	few	TRBJ2-7	TRBV2	TGTGCCAGCAGTCAGGGGGCAGGATACGAGCAGTACTTC	CASSQGAGYEQYF
-	once	TRBJ2-7	TRBV7-9	TGTTCCAGCAGCTTAGTCGGGGGCTACGAGCAGTACTTC	CSSSLVGGYEQYF
TRBD1	-	TRBJ2-3	TRBV6-1	TGTGCCAGCAGCACTTGGACAGGCAGCACAGATACGCAGTATTTT	CASSTWTGSTDTQYF
TRBD2	-	TRBJ2-5	TRBV27	TGTGCCAGCAGTTTAACTCCGGGACTAGCGGCCCAAGAGACCCAGTACTTC	CASSLTPGLAAQETQYF
TRBD1	-	TRBJ1-5	TRBV6-5	TGTGCCAGCCGGGACAGGGCGGTTGAGCCCCAGCATTTT	CASRDRAVEPQHF
-	-	TRBJ2-2	TRBV9	TGTGCCAGCAGCGTACAGGGCCCCGGGGAGCTGTTTTTT	CASSVQGPGELFF
-	-	TRBJ1-4	TRBV5-1	TGCGCCAGCAGCTTCCCCGGGGTAAATGAAAAACTGTTTTTT	CASSFPGVNEKLFF
-	-	TRBJ1-1	TRBV5-4	TGTGCCAGCAGCTTGGCGGAGGGACGGGCTTTCTTT	CASSLAEGRAFF
TRBD2	-	TRBJ2-5	TRBV2	TGTGCCAGCAGTGAGGGACTAGCGGGGCCGGTGGAGACCCAGTACTTC	CASSEGLAGPVETQYF
TRBD1	-	TRBJ2-2	TRBV2	TGTGCCGGCCAGGGGGCGCAGAACACCGGGGAGCTGTTTTTT	CAGQGAQNTGELFF
-	few	TRBJ2-7	TRBV7-8	TGTGCCAGCAGCTTAACTATCAGCGTGAACTACGAGCAGTACTTC	CASSLTISVNYEQYF
-	-	TRBJ2-2	TRBV5-5	-	CASSSLRAGELFF
TRBD1	-	TRBJ2-7	TRBV19	TGTGCCAGTACCGGAGGGACAGGACCCCACGAGCAGTACTTC	CASTGGTGPHEQYF
TRBD1	-	TRBJ2-5	TRBV7-3	TGTGCCAGCAGCGCCCCGGACAGGGCAGAAGAGACCCAGTACTTC	CASSAPDRAEETQYF
-	-	TRBJ1-3	TRBV2	TGTGCCAGCAGTCACAGGGTCCTCTCTGGAAACACCATATATTTT	CASSHRVLSGNTIYF
-	-	TRBJ1-1	TRBV4-1	TGCGCCAGCAGCCAACAGGGTACTGAAGCTTTCTTT	CASSQQGTEAFF
TRBD1	-	TRBJ2-2	TRBV4-2	TGTGCCAGCAGCCAACCCCCGGGACAGACCACCACGGCCGGGGAGCTGTTTTTT	CASSQPPGQTTTAGELFF
TRBD1	few	TRBJ2-3	TRBV5-1	TGCGCCAGCAGCGGGACAGCCACTAGCACAGATACGCAGTATTTT	CASSGTATSTDTQYF
-	-	TRBJ2-3	TRBV27	-	CASSLFGSGSPSTDTQYF
TRBD1	once	TRBJ2-5	TRBV10-3	TGTGCCATCAGTGATCAGATGGACAGGGTCTACGAGACCCAGTACTTC	CAISDQMDRVYETQYF